Listed below are T cell receptor beta chains from one sample, sequenced in a study of blood T cell repertoires in COVID-19. Data came from immunoSEQ multiplex PCR; TCRdb stores just in-frame clones and leaves some out. The sample records 150,000 to 200,000 clones, 80% to 90% being singletons. Sample: peripheral blood. The receptors were sampled from a human donor in a cohort sampled during active COVID-19. Both conserved end residues are part of each CDR3. Each record gives: V gene, J gene, D gene, clone size, CDR3 DNA, CDR3 protein. The D gene is left open where the match is weak. Only part of the rows carry a size: once, few, many, or a class if the clone is expanded.

TRBV18	TRBJ2-7	TRBD2	-	TGTGCCAGCTCACCGGGGCAAGCGGGGGGGCGCGAGCAGTACTTC	CASSPGQAGGREQYF
TRBV12-3/TRBV12-4	TRBJ1-5	-	-	TGTGCCAGCACGGGGGACAATCAGCCCCAGCATTTT	CASTGDNQPQHF
TRBV7-2	TRBJ2-1	TRBD2	-	TGTGCCAGCAGCTTAAAAGCTAGCCGGACTAGCACTATGGGTGAGCAGTTCTTC	CASSLKASRTSTMGEQFF
TRBV4-1	TRBJ2-3	-	-	TGCGCCAGCAGCCGGGAGGAGGTCGGGACAGATACGCAGTATTTT	CASSREEVGTDTQYF
TRBV4-3	TRBJ1-3	TRBD1	few	TGCGCCAGCAGCCGCGAAAGGACAGGGGCTGGAAACACCATATATTTT	CASSRERTGAGNTIYF
TRBV7-2	TRBJ2-5	-	-	TGTGCCAGCAGCGATAGGAACAGGGTAGAGACCCAGTACTTC	CASSDRNRVETQYF
TRBV7-9	TRBJ1-6	-	-	TGTGCCAGCAGCGGATCCCAGGGCGCGTGGAATTCACCCCTCCACTTT	CASSGSQGAWNSPLHF
TRBV2	TRBJ1-5	TRBD1	-	TGTGCCAGCATTATAGACAGGGGTCATCAGCCCCAGCATTTT	CASIIDRGHQPQHF
TRBV7-2	TRBJ2-1	TRBD1	-	TGTGCCAGCAGCGCAGGGGGGACAGGGGCCTACAATGAGCAGTTCTTC	CASSAGGTGAYNEQFF
TRBV14	TRBJ2-7	-	-	TGTGCCAGCAGCCAAGGACAGTTAAACTACGAGCAGTACTTC	CASSQGQLNYEQYF
TRBV7-8	TRBJ2-7	-	-	TGTGCCAGCAGCCCGGGTCGGCGGGTCTACGAGCAGTACTTC	CASSPGRRVYEQYF
TRBV6-6	TRBJ2-2	TRBD2	-	TGTGCCAGCAGTGTACTAGCGGGGGCCGGGGAGCTGTTTTTT	CASSVLAGAGELFF
TRBV9	TRBJ1-5	TRBD1	-	TGTGCCAGCAGCTTAACAGGGGAGGATCAGCCCCAGCATTTT	CASSLTGEDQPQHF
TRBV18	TRBJ2-3	-	-	TGTGCCAGCTCACCTGGAGCGACTAGCACAGATACGCAGTATTTT	CASSPGATSTDTQYF
TRBV6-2/TRBV6-3	TRBJ1-2	TRBD1	-	TGTGCCAGCAGTTACGTACCGGGACAGGGGGCGCGGGACTATGGCTACACCTTC	CASSYVPGQGARDYGYTF
TRBV28	TRBJ2-2	TRBD1	-	TGTGCCAGCAGGGGGACAGGGACCGGGGAGCTGTTTTTT	CASRGTGTGELFF
TRBV9	TRBJ1-2	TRBD1	few	TGTGCCAGCAGCGCCAGTGTCCGGGACAGGGGGTCCTATGGCTACACCTTC	CASSASVRDRGSYGYTF
TRBV7-2	TRBJ2-7	-	once	TGTGCCAGCAGCACATATAGTGGGCAGGACAGATACGAGCAGTACTTC	CASSTYSGQDRYEQYF
TRBV7-2	TRBJ2-2	-	-	TGTGCCAGCAGCTTAGCGCGGCAGGGCGGCTCGGGGGAGCTGTTTTTT	CASSLARQGGSGELFF
TRBV19	TRBJ2-4	-	-	TGTGCCAGTAGTATGGGAGAAAACATTCAGTACTTC	CASSMGENIQYF
TRBV5-6	TRBJ1-6	-	-	TGTGCCAGCAGCTGGGGTGGGGCTCTGGCCCTCCACTTT	CASSWGGALALHF
TRBV7-2	TRBJ1-5	TRBD1	-	TGTGCCAGCAGCTTAGGGAACAGGGGCCTCTCGGGTTCCCAGCATTTT	CASSLGNRGLSGSQHF
TRBV4-3	TRBJ1-4	-	-	TGCGCCAGCAGCCAAGACCACGGGGCAACTAATGAAAAACTGTTTTTT	CASSQDHGATNEKLFF
TRBV7-2	TRBJ2-3	-	once	TGTGCCAGCAGCCGCATTATTCGGGGGGATACGCAGTATTTT	CASSRIIRGDTQYF
TRBV6-5	TRBJ1-2	-	-	TGTGCCAGCAGTTACATAGCCCCTGGAGCTAACTATGGCTACACCTTC	CASSYIAPGANYGYTF
TRBV20-1	TRBJ2-7	-	-	TGCAGTGCTAGATCTGATGCACGGAGGTACTTC	CSARSDARRYF
TRBV7-7	TRBJ2-2	TRBD1	few	TGTGCCAGCAGCTTCGCAGGGGGTTCCGGGGAGCTGTTTTTT	CASSFAGGSGELFF
TRBV4-1	TRBJ2-5	-	-	TGCGCCAGCAGCAAGGGGCCAGGGGAGGGACAAGAGACCCAGTACTTC	CASSKGPGEGQETQYF
TRBV5-1	TRBJ2-3	-	-	TGCGCCAGCAGCCACCCGGGGGGCACCCCCTATTTGTCTGATACGCAGTATTTT	CASSHPGGTPYLSDTQYF
TRBV19	TRBJ1-5	-	-	TGTGCCAGCGGGGGGACTGGGGGCAATCAGCCCCAGCATTTT	CASGGTGGNQPQHF
TRBV29-1	TRBJ2-1	-	-	TGCAGCGTAAGCGTGCGGCAAAATGAGCAGTTCTTC	CSVSVRQNEQFF
TRBV7-2	TRBJ1-5	TRBD1	-	TGTGCCAGCAGCATAAACCGGGACAGCGATTCCCCCCAGCATTTT	CASSINRDSDSPQHF
TRBV10-2	TRBJ1-3	-	-	TGCGCCAGCAGTGAGTCCGGTCTTGACAGAAACACCATATATTTT	CASSESGLDRNTIYF
TRBV4-3	TRBJ2-1	TRBD2	once	TGCGCCAGCAGCCAAAATAGCGGGAGGGATGAGCAGTTCTTC	CASSQNSGRDEQFF
TRBV30	TRBJ1-1	-	-	TGTGCCTGGAGGGGACACGTGAACACTGAAGCTTTCTTT	CAWRGHVNTEAFF
TRBV7-9	TRBJ2-7	TRBD2	few	TGTGCCAGCAGCTTTCCCCAAAGAAGCGGGAGGGACTACGAGCAGTACTTC	CASSFPQRSGRDYEQYF
TRBV7-2	TRBJ1-6	TRBD1	-	TGTGCCAGCAGCACCTGGACAGGCCGCGGGTCACCCCTCCACTTT	CASSTWTGRGSPLHF
TRBV28	TRBJ2-4	TRBD1	-	TGTGCCAGCAGCCCCGGGACAGAACTAGCCAAAAACATTCAGTACTTC	CASSPGTELAKNIQYF
TRBV10-3	TRBJ1-1	-	-	TGTGCCATCAGTGGGTTGGGGCGGAACACTGAAGCTTTCTTT	CAISGLGRNTEAFF
TRBV4-3	TRBJ2-3	-	-	TGCGCCAGCAGCCAAGATACCGGGACGCAGTATTTT	CASSQDTGTQYF